The rows below give T cell receptor beta chains drawn from one sample of a study of blood T cell repertoires in COVID-19. Repertoires were generated with immunoSEQ multiplex PCR, while TCRdb's copy carries only in-frame clones and drops some. The sample yields 110,000 or so clones, roughly 87% seen once. Material for sequencing was peripheral blood. The source is a human donor in a cohort sampled during active COVID-19. Both conserved end residues are part of each CDR3. The D gene is left open where the match is weak. Only some rows state a clone size, as once, few, many or a class for expanded clones.

clone size: .; V gene: TRBV18; D gene: .; J gene: TRBJ2-1; CDR3 protein: CASSPRQAYNEQFF; CDR3 DNA: TGTGCCAGCTCACCGAGACAGGCTTACAATGAGCAGTTCTTC
clone size: .; V gene: TRBV11-2; D gene: .; J gene: TRBJ2-5; CDR3 protein: CASSLDGGETQYF; CDR3 DNA: TGTGCCAGCAGCTTAGACGGCGGCGAGACCCAGTACTTC
clone size: .; V gene: TRBV30; D gene: TRBD2; J gene: TRBJ2-5; CDR3 protein: CAWTSGSGGRGETQYF; CDR3 DNA: TGTGCCTGGACCTCCGGGAGCGGGGGCCGGGGAGAGACCCAGTACTTC
clone size: .; V gene: TRBV4-1; D gene: TRBD2; J gene: TRBJ2-3; CDR3 protein: CASSQTQAGDTQYF; CDR3 DNA: TGCGCCAGCAGCCAAACCCAAGCGGGGGATACGCAGTATTTT
clone size: .; V gene: TRBV9; D gene: TRBD2; J gene: TRBJ2-7; CDR3 protein: CASSEAGGPYEQYF; CDR3 DNA: TGTGCCAGCAGCGAGGCGGGAGGGCCCTACGAGCAGTACTTC
clone size: .; V gene: TRBV12-5; D gene: TRBD1; J gene: TRBJ1-5; CDR3 protein: CASGLPRQGRQPQHF; CDR3 DNA: TGTGCTAGTGGTTTGCCCCGACAGGGGCGTCAGCCCCAGCATTTT
clone size: .; V gene: TRBV24-1; D gene: TRBD2; J gene: TRBJ2-7; CDR3 protein: CATSDLSLASGSYEQYF; CDR3 DNA: TGTGCCACCAGTGATTTAAGTCTGGCTAGCGGGAGTTACGAGCAGTACTTC
clone size: .; V gene: TRBV10-1; D gene: TRBD2; J gene: TRBJ2-1; CDR3 protein: CASSELGTGGEQFF; CDR3 DNA: TGCGCCAGCAGTGAGTTGGGGACGGGAGGTGAGCAGTTCTTC
clone size: .; V gene: TRBV6-6; D gene: TRBD1; J gene: TRBJ2-2; CDR3 protein: CASSVDRVNTGELFF; CDR3 DNA: TGTGCCAGCAGTGTGGACAGGGTCAACACCGGGGAGCTGTTTTTT
clone size: .; V gene: TRBV5-1; D gene: TRBD1; J gene: TRBJ2-5; CDR3 protein: CASSQGQGEETQYF; CDR3 DNA: TGCGCCAGCAGTCAGGGACAGGGGGAAGAGACCCAGTACTTC
clone size: few; V gene: TRBV7-9; D gene: TRBD2; J gene: TRBJ2-7; CDR3 protein: CASSPSGSGAYEQYF; CDR3 DNA: TGTGCCAGCAGCCCTAGCGGGAGTGGGGCCTACGAGCAGTACTTC
clone size: .; V gene: TRBV5-6; D gene: .; J gene: TRBJ2-3; CDR3 protein: CASSLDGRRTDTQYF; CDR3 DNA: TGTGCCAGCAGCTTGGATGGCCGCCGCACAGATACGCAGTATTTT
clone size: .; V gene: TRBV24-1; D gene: TRBD2; J gene: TRBJ2-2; CDR3 protein: CATSLTSYNTGELFF; CDR3 DNA: TGTGCCACCAGCCTGACTAGCTACAACACCGGGGAGCTGTTTTTT
clone size: .; V gene: TRBV20-1; D gene: .; J gene: TRBJ2-7; CDR3 protein: CSASGDSYEQYF; CDR3 DNA: TGCAGTGCTAGTGGCGACTCCTACGAGCAGTACTTC
clone size: .; V gene: TRBV27; D gene: TRBD2; J gene: TRBJ2-1; CDR3 protein: CASSIRLAGGYEQFF; CDR3 DNA: TGTGCCAGCAGTATCCGACTAGCGGGAGGGTATGAGCAGTTCTTC
clone size: .; V gene: TRBV4-1; D gene: .; J gene: TRBJ2-7; CDR3 protein: CASSQNSGGGRSYEQYF; CDR3 DNA: TGCGCCAGCAGCCAAAACTCCGGTGGGGGCCGATCCTACGAGCAGTACTTC
clone size: .; V gene: TRBV27; D gene: TRBD2; J gene: TRBJ2-7; CDR3 protein: CASKKTSASYEQYF; CDR3 DNA: TGTGCCAGCAAAAAGACTAGCGCTTCCTACGAGCAGTACTTC
clone size: .; V gene: TRBV11-3; D gene: .; J gene: TRBJ2-1; CDR3 protein: CASSPVALSNEQFF; CDR3 DNA: TGTGCCAGCAGCCCCGTAGCTCTCTCGAATGAGCAGTTCTTC
clone size: .; V gene: TRBV14; D gene: .; J gene: TRBJ1-1; CDR3 protein: CASSHRPKTGTEAFF; CDR3 DNA: TGTGCCAGCAGCCACCGACCAAAGACAGGCACTGAAGCTTTCTTT
clone size: .; V gene: TRBV6-5; D gene: TRBD1; J gene: TRBJ1-2; CDR3 protein: CASSYGTARGYGYTF; CDR3 DNA: TGTGCCAGCAGTTATGGGACAGCGAGAGGCTATGGCTACACCTTC
clone size: once; V gene: TRBV7-9; D gene: .; J gene: TRBJ2-7; CDR3 protein: CASTLDGTVYEQYF; CDR3 DNA: TGTGCCAGCACCCTCGACGGGACTGTCTACGAGCAGTACTTC
clone size: .; V gene: TRBV3-1/TRBV3-2; D gene: TRBD1; J gene: TRBJ1-1; CDR3 protein: CASGDRGRIPNTEAFF; CDR3 DNA: TGTGCCAGCGGGGACAGGGGCCGAATACCAAACACTGAAGCTTTCTTT
clone size: .; V gene: TRBV7-8; D gene: .; J gene: TRBJ2-3; CDR3 protein: CASSLSRGSSTDTQYF; CDR3 DNA: TGTGCCAGCAGCCTTAGTCGGGGTTCCAGCACAGATACGCAGTATTTT
clone size: few; V gene: TRBV7-9; D gene: .; J gene: TRBJ1-1; CDR3 protein: CASSPSIGTFF; CDR3 DNA: TGTGCCAGCAGCCCAAGTATCGGGACTTTCTTT
clone size: .; V gene: TRBV6-6; D gene: TRBD1; J gene: TRBJ2-4; CDR3 protein: CASNSGTGVVRDIQYF; CDR3 DNA: TGTGCCAGCAACTCCGGGACAGGGGTTGTTAGGGACATTCAGTACTTC
clone size: .; V gene: TRBV10-3; D gene: .; J gene: TRBJ1-2; CDR3 protein: CAISDYNGYTF; CDR3 DNA: TGTGCCATCAGTGACTATAATGGCTACACCTTC
clone size: .; V gene: TRBV7-9; D gene: TRBD1; J gene: TRBJ1-4; CDR3 protein: CASSGRTGTNEKLFF; CDR3 DNA: TGTGCCAGCAGCGGAAGGACAGGGACTAATGAAAAACTGTTTTTT
clone size: .; V gene: TRBV7-8; D gene: TRBD2; J gene: TRBJ2-5; CDR3 protein: CASSITAAGYETQYF; CDR3 DNA: TGTGCCAGCAGCATTACGGCAGCGGGGTATGAGACCCAGTACTTC
clone size: .; V gene: TRBV14; D gene: .; J gene: TRBJ2-3; CDR3 protein: CASSPSSVLRTDTQYF; CDR3 DNA: TGTGCCAGCAGCCCTAGCTCCGTGCTCCGCACAGATACGCAGTATTTT
clone size: few; V gene: TRBV5-1; D gene: .; J gene: TRBJ1-1; CDR3 protein: CASSPGVNTEAFF; CDR3 DNA: TGCGCCAGCAGCCCGGGGGTGAACACTGAAGCTTTCTTT
clone size: .; V gene: TRBV6-2/TRBV6-3; D gene: .; J gene: TRBJ2-3; CDR3 protein: CASSYGRGHNTDTQYF; CDR3 DNA: TGTGCCAGCAGTTACGGGCGGGGTCATAACACAGATACGCAGTATTTT